Shown below are 13 T cell receptor beta chains from a single sample sequenced in a study of T cells in localized non-small cell lung cancer. Clones were read by immunoSEQ multiplex PCR, and TCRdb kept only the in-frame ones, dropping some. The sample holds approximately 1,600 clones; roughly 28% are singletons and the top ten take about a fifth. The specimen comprised lung tumor tissue, sampled before any cancer treatment. The receptors stem from a man aged 40 to 75 with stage II lung adenocarcinoma.

This clone was detected a few times. The rearrangement uses TRBV4-1 and TRBJ1-1; D is undetermined. Trimming stripped 4 bases from V and 4 bases from J, with 13 bases between. Germline V lookup: CDR1 MGHRA, CDR2 YSYEKL. The CDR3 has 14 amino acids. The CDR3 here is CASSPFGGVTEAFF. The CDR3 region has the DNA TGCGCCAGCAGCCCCTTTGGAGGAGTCACTGAAGCTTTCTTT.

In this sample, this clone is medium-sized. The chain links TRBV7-7 to TRBJ2-3; 10 bases fit TRBD1. The germline CDR1 and CDR2 sequences are SSHAT and FNYEAQ (reference sequence). This CDR3 comprises 16 residues. The ends lost 5 bases at V and 1 base at J; junction bases unmatched: 6. The CDR3 loop is CASSPGDRGGTDTQYF. CDR3 coding DNA: TGTGCCAGCAGCCCCGGGGACAGGGGCGGCACAGATACGCAGTATTTT.

The rearrangement uses TRBV6-8 and TRBJ2-7; tentatively, D is TRBD1 (5 bases). From germline, CDR1 is MNHGY and CDR2 SAAAGT. The CDR3 consists of 14 residues. V lost 2 bases and J lost 7, with 15 bases in between. Here the CDR3 DNA reads TGTGCCAGCAGTTACGGCGGCAGGGCGTCGGAGCAGTACTTC. It specifies CASSYGGRASEQYF.

By frequency in the sample, this clone is medium-sized. The chain is built from TRBV11-3 and TRBJ1-2, with no clear D. V was cut by 0 bases and J by 5 bases, with 10 bases left in between. CDR1 is SGHNT and CDR2 is YENEEA in the germline V gene. This CDR3 spans 14 amino acids. The CDR3 DNA reads TGTGCCAGCAGCTTAGAATCTCATATATATGGCTACACCTTC. Its protein is CASSLESHIYGYTF. Looking up the rest from reference TRBV11-3 and TRBJ1-2 gives the full variable domain: EAGVVQSPRYKIIEKKQPVAFWCNPISGHNTLYWYLQNLGQGPELLIRYENEEAVDDSQLPKDRFSAERLKGVDSTLKIQPAELGDSAVYLCASSLESHIYGYTFGSGTRLTVV.

This clone was detected only a few times. The chain carries TRBV9 and TRBJ2-5, with 8 bases that match TRBD2. This CDR3 has 15 amino acids. The J segment lost 4 bases and the V segment lost 6 bases, leaving 11 bases of the junction unmatched. The germline gives CDR1 SGDLS, CDR2 YYNGEE. This chain's CDR3 is CASMLEGLEVETQYF. The DNA of the CDR3 is TGTGCCAGCATGCTCGAGGGACTAGAGGTAGAGACCCAGTACTTC.

There are a few counts of this clone. The V gene is TRBV28, the J gene TRBJ2-7; D unresolved. Trimming took 2 bases from V and 2 from J, leaving 10 bases between them. Germline-derived CDR1 and CDR2 are MDHEN and SYDVKM. This CDR3 spans 14 amino acids. The CDR3 region is CASSLIRLPYEQYF. The CDR3 bases are TGTGCCAGCAGTTTAATCCGACTCCCCTACGAGCAGTACTTC. Filled out from reference TRBV28 and TRBJ2-7, the complete variable domain reads DVKVTQSSRYLVKRTGEKVFLECVQDMDHENMFWYRQDPGLGLRLIYFSYDVKMKEKGDIPEGYSVSREKKERFSLILESASTNQTSMYLCASSLIRLPYEQYFGPGTRLTVT.

V usage is TRBV18 and J usage is TRBJ1-5; 8 bases map to TRBD1. The J segment lost 9 bases and the V segment lost 3 bases, leaving 10 bases of the junction unmatched. This CDR3 spans 15 amino acids. Germline lookup yields CDR1 KGHSH and CDR2 LQKENI. CDR3 sequence: CASSPLGQGEVPQHF. CDR3 bases: TGTGCCAGCTCACCTCTCGGACAGGGAGAGGTGCCCCAGCATTTT.

The sample holds a few counts of this clone. V usage is TRBV6-8 and J usage is TRBJ2-3; D call uncertain. Trimming removed 5 bases from V and 0 bases from J, with 12 bases in between. In germline, CDR1 is MNHGY, CDR2 SAAAGT. The CDR3 covers 15 residues. CDR3 amino acids: CASSDQAYSTDTQYF. CDR3 DNA sequence: TGTGCCAGCAGTGACCAAGCGTACAGCACAGATACGCAGTATTTT.

The chain carries TRBV6-8 and TRBJ1-5, with D unclear. V lost 4 bases and J 3 bases, leaving 10 bases between the germline ends. Germline V gene lookup returns CDR1 MNHGY and CDR2 SAAAGT. CDR3 length equals 14 residues. CDR3 nucleotide sequence: TGTGCCAGCAGTTCCGGGGTAAACAATCAGCCCCAGCATTTT. Translation: CASSSGVNNQPQHF.

This clone was counted a few times. V and J are TRBV5-1 and TRBJ2-2; D is unresolved. The V end lost 0 bases, the J end lost 2 bases, and 5 bases lay between the germline ends. Germline V gives CDR1 SGHRS, CDR2 YFSETQ. The CDR3 runs to 14 residues. CDR3 nucleotide sequence: TGCGCCAGCAGCTTGGGGGTTAACACCGGGGAGCTGTTTTTT. Translating gives CASSLGVNTGELFF.

V and J are TRBV28 and TRBJ1-5; TRBD1 aligns across 7 bases. Germline V gives CDR1 MDHEN, CDR2 SYDVKM. The CDR3 consists of 14 residues. V trimming: 4 bases; J trimming: 8 bases; junction bases outside the gene matches: 8. This chain's CDR3 is CASSSTGLKEPQHF. The DNA for the CDR3 is TGTGCCAGCAGTTCGACAGGGCTCAAGGAGCCCCAGCATTTT.

The rearrangement uses TRBV11-3 and TRBJ2-7, with TRBD1 matching 7 bases. V was clipped by 4 bases and J by 6 bases; unmatched bases: 9. This CDR3 region has 14 residues. The germline gives CDR1 SGHNT, CDR2 YENEEA. As DNA, the CDR3 is TGTGCCAGCAGCTACGACAGGGTACCTGCCGAGCAGTACTTC. Its protein is CASSYDRVPAEQYF.

The gene calls are TRBV11-3 and TRBJ2-7; possibly TRBD1 or TRBD2 for D (10 bases each). This CDR3 is built from 18 residues. Trimming took 5 bases from V and 7 from J, leaving 30 bases between them. Looked up from germline, CDR1 is SGHNT and CDR2 is YENEEA. This CDR3 is CASSPGQGNLAGEEEQYF. In DNA, the CDR3 is TGTGCCAGCAGCCCGGGACAGGGGAATCTAGCGGGGGAGGAAGAGCAGTACTTC. Filled out from reference TRBV11-3 and TRBJ2-7, the complete variable domain reads EAGVVQSPRYKIIEKKQPVAFWCNPISGHNTLYWYLQNLGQGPELLIRYENEEAVDDSQLPKDRFSAERLKGVDSTLKIQPAELGDSAVYLCASSPGQGNLAGEEEQYFGPGTRLTVT.